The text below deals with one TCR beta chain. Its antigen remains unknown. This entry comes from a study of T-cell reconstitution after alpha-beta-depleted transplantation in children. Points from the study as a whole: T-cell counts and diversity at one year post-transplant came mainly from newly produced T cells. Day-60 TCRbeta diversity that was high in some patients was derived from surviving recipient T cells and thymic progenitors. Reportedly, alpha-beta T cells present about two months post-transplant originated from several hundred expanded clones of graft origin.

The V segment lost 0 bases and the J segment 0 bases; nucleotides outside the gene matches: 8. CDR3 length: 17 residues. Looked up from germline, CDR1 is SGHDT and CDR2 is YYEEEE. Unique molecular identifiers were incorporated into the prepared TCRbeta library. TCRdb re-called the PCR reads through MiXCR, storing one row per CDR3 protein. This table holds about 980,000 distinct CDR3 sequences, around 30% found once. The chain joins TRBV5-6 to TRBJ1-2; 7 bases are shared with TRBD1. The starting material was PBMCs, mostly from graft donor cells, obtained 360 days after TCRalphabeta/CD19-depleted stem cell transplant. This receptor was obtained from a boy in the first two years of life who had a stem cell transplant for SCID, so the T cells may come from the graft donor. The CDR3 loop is CASSLDGTDQANYGYTF. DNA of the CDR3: TGTGCCAGCAGCTTGGACGGGACAGACCAAGCTAACTATGGCTACACCTTC.